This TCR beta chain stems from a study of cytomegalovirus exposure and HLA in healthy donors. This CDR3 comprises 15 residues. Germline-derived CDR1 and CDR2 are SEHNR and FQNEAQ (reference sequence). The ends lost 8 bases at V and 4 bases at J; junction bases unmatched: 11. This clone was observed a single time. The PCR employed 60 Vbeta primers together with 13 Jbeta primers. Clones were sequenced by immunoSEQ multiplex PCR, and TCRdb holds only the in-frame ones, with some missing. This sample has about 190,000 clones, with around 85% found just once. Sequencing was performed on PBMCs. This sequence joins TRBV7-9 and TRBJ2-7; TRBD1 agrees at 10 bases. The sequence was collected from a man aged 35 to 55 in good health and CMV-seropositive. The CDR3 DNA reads TGTGCCAGCGACACCGGGACAGGGGAACGGTACGAGCAGTACTTC. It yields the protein CASDTGTGERYEQYF. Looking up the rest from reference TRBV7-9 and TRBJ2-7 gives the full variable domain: DTGVSQNPRHKITKRGQNVTFRCDPISEHNRLYWYRQTLGQGPEFLTYFQNEAQLEKSRLLSDRFSAERPKGSFSTLEIQRTEQGDSAMYLCASDTGTGERYEQYFGPGTRLTVT.